This T cell receptor beta chain came from a study of blood T cell repertoires in COVID-19. Study as a whole: Acute-phase and convalescent COVID-19 samples originated in the United States, Italy and Spain. T cells, B-cell-depleted T cells, or PBMCs provided the cDNA or gDNA that served as material.

Per the original methods: How many nucleated cells were present was estimated from reference gene primer amplification. The assay was immunoSEQ multiplex PCR, and TCRdb's table has in-frame clones only and misses some. V and J calls and clone size are those listed in that table; D and trimming were worked out from the DNA. The table records approximately 40,000 clones, approximately 85% of them present only once. The CDR3 length is 13 residues. Trimming removed 4 bases at V and 6 bases at J, with 12 bases between. The V gene's germline CDR1 is LGHDT and CDR2 YNNKEL (reference sequence). This clone appeared a single time.

Sequences were obtained from peripheral blood. The chain couples TRBV3-1 (or the pseudogene TRBV3-2) to TRBJ1-2; D is possibly TRBD1 (6 bases). The receptor was isolated from a man between 60 and 75 years old with active or convalescent COVID-19. The CDR3 nucleotides are TGTGCCAGCAGCCCCGCCGGGACAAATGGCTACACCTTC. Translating it yields CASSPAGTNGYTF.